One and the same sample provided the 30 T cell receptor beta chains below, sequenced in a study of T cell responses to AZD1222 COVID-19 vaccine. Clones were sequenced by immunoSEQ multiplex PCR, and TCRdb holds only the in-frame ones, with some missing. The sample carries 95,000 to 150,000 clones, more than 85% recorded once. Sequenced here: peripheral blood, sampled on day 0 of MenACWY control vaccination. Source of these receptors: an adult in good health.

The chain joins TRBV7-9 to TRBJ1-1; 9 nucleotides match TRBD1. The CDR3 runs 13 residues. CDR1 and CDR2 (germline): SEHNR, FQNEAQ (reference sequence). Losses at the gene ends were 3 bases for V and 7 bases for J; bases not matched to a gene: 3. DNA of the CDR3: TGTGCCAGCAGCTTGAGGACAGGGGTTGAAGCTTTCTTT. Protein product: CASSLRTGVEAFF.

The rearrangement joins TRBV5-1 to TRBJ2-5, with 7 bases aligning to TRBD2. Germline CDR1 and CDR2: SGHRS and YFSETQ. The CDR3 has 13 amino acids. V lost 2 bases to trimming and J lost 5 bases; unmatched junction nucleotides: 3. CDR3 amino acids: CASSFFGGETQYF. The CDR3 nucleotides are TGCGCCAGCAGCTTTTTCGGGGGGGAGACCCAGTACTTC.

V is TRBV6-5 and J is TRBJ1-1; D is undetermined. CDR1 is MNHEY and CDR2 is SVGAGI in the germline V gene. The V end lost 6 bases, the J end lost 0 bases, and 11 bases lay between the germline ends. The CDR3 is 14 residues long. The CDR3 region has the DNA TGTGCCAGCAGACTGACAAGACTGAACACTGAAGCTTTCTTT. Its translation: CASRLTRLNTEAFF.

The chain is built from TRBV24-1 and TRBJ2-3; D unclear. The CDR3 has 17 amino acids. Per the germline V gene, CDR1 is KGHDR and CDR2 is SFDVKD. V was shortened by 3 bases and J by 6 bases, with 21 bases between the two germline ends. CDR3 nucleotide sequence: TGTGCCACCAGTGATCGCGAGACTGGACCCATAGGCGATACGCAGTATTTT. Its protein product is CATSDRETGPIGDTQYF.

This clone is medium-sized. This chain links TRBV3-1 (or the pseudogene TRBV3-2) with TRBJ2-5; TRBD2 matches at 12 bases. This CDR3 contains 15 residues. Trimming cost V 1 base and J 7 bases; bases outside gene matches: 4. CDR1 is LGHDT and CDR2 is YNNKEL in the germline V gene (reference sequence). The CDR3 sequence: CASSQALAGGRTQYF. The CDR3, as DNA: TGTGCCAGCAGCCAAGCCCTAGCGGGAGGGAGGACCCAGTACTTC.

V and J are TRBV5-1 and TRBJ1-2; D gene unclear. This CDR3 has 11 amino acids. CDR1 is SGHRS and CDR2 is YFSETQ in the germline V gene. Trimming left V 5 bases short and J 0 bases short, with 2 bases between. Here the CDR3 DNA reads TGCGCCAGCAGGGCTAACTATGGCTACACCTTC. It codes for CASRANYGYTF. The full variable domain, in which reference TRBV5-1 and TRBJ1-2 provide the parts outside the CDR3, is KAGVTQTPRYLIKTRGQQVTLSCSPISGHRSVSWYQQTPGQGLQFLFEYFSETQRNKGNFPGRFSGRQFSNSRSEMNVSTLELGDSALYLCASRANYGYTFGSGTRLTVV.

This sequence joins TRBV5-6 and TRBJ2-3, with 13 nucleotides matching TRBD2. CDR3 length: 17 residues. The ends lost 2 bases at V and 1 base at J; junction bases unmatched: 4. Germline loops: CDR1 SGHDT, CDR2 YYEEEE. The CDR3 nucleotides are TGTGCCAGCAGCTTACTAGCGGGAGGGGGGCGCACAGATACGCAGTATTTT. It translates to CASSLLAGGGRTDTQYF.

The J gene is TRBJ1-3, the V gene TRBV5-1, with D uncertain. Deletions cut 0 bases from V and 0 bases from J, with 10 bases between. Germline lookup yields CDR1 SGHRS and CDR2 YFSETQ. The CDR3 runs 16 residues. The DNA for the CDR3 is TGCGCCAGCAGCTTGGCTGTAGATTCCTCTGGAAACACCATATATTTT. Translation gives CASSLAVDSSGNTIYF.

The chain is built from TRBV19 and TRBJ1-5; D not certain. CDR1 LNHDA and CDR2 SQIVND come from the germline V gene (reference sequence). The CDR3 has 16 amino acids. Between the trimmed V and J ends, which lost 4 bases and 0 bases, there was a span of 13 bases. The CDR3 spells CASSSKRADSNQPQHF. For the CDR3, the DNA is TGTGCCAGTAGTAGCAAAAGGGCCGATAGCAATCAGCCCCAGCATTTT.

The rearrangement joins TRBV19 to TRBJ1-6; D not resolved. From germline, CDR1 is LNHDA and CDR2 SQIVND (reference sequence). V was cut by 0 bases and J by 7 bases, with 4 bases left in between. This CDR3 region has 13 residues. CDR3 loop: CASSIEENSPLHF. DNA for the CDR3: TGTGCCAGTAGTATAGAGGAGAATTCACCCCTCCACTTT. Based on the CDR3 plus reference TRBV19 and TRBJ1-6, the full variable domain is DGGITQSPKYLFRKEGQNVTLSCEQNLNHDAMYWYRQDPGQGLRLIYYSQIVNDFQKGDIAEGYSVSREKKESFPLTVTSAQKNPTAFYLCASSIEENSPLHFGNGTRLTVT.

The CDR3 DNA reads as TGTGCCAGCAGCTTAAATAGTCGGGAGACCCAGTACTTC. Encoded protein: CASSLNSRETQYF. The chain has TRBV7-3 and TRBJ2-5; D is unresolved. The CDR3 has 13 amino acids. Trimming took 1 base from V and 5 from J, leaving 8 bases between them. The germline V gene encodes CDR1 SGHTA and CDR2 FQGTGA.

The V and J genes are TRBV6-2 or TRBV6-3 and TRBJ1-5; TRBD1 aligns across 8 bases. V was clipped by 5 bases and J by 0 bases; unmatched bases: 3. Germline CDR1 MNHEY, CDR2 SVGEGT. The CDR3 covers 15 residues. The CDR3 is CASSGQGFSNQPQHF. DNA for the CDR3: TGTGCCAGCAGTGGACAGGGCTTTAGCAATCAGCCCCAGCATTTT.

The chain is built from TRBV19 and TRBJ1-1; TRBD1 aligns across 7 bases. Germline loops: CDR1 LNHDA, CDR2 SQIVND (reference sequence). This CDR3 spans 14 amino acids. With V trimmed by 4 bases and J by 0 bases, 2 bases remained unmatched. The CDR3 region is CASSNRGLNTEAFF. As DNA, the CDR3 is TGTGCCAGTAGTAACAGGGGTCTGAACACTGAAGCTTTCTTT.

The chain is built from TRBV11-3 and TRBJ2-7; D gene ambiguous. The CDR3 runs to 12 residues. CDR1 is SGHNT, CDR2 YENEEA, per germline. Trimming stripped 3 bases from V and 3 bases from J, with 6 bases between. This chain's CDR3 is CASSFGVYEQYF. The CDR3 DNA follows: TGTGCCAGCAGCTTTGGGGTCTACGAGCAGTACTTC.

The chain is built from TRBV27 and TRBJ2-2; D gene ambiguous. CDR3 length equals 15 residues. In germline, CDR1 is MNHEY, CDR2 SMNVEV (reference sequence). The ends were cut back, 2 bases at V and 2 bases at J, with 9 bases in the middle. CDR3 sequence reads: CASSLNGPNTGELFF. CDR3 DNA: TGTGCCAGCAGTTTAAACGGACCAAACACCGGGGAGCTGTTTTTT.

The V and J genes are TRBV3-1 (or the pseudogene TRBV3-2) and TRBJ2-2; possible D gene TRBD2, 6 bases. The CDR3 spans 15 residues. CDR1 and CDR2 from the germline V gene are LGHDT and YNNKEL (reference sequence). V was cut by 6 bases and J by 1 base, with 12 bases left in between. In DNA form, the CDR3 reads TGTGCCAGCAGTCCCCGGGACTTGAACACCGGGGAGCTGTTTTTT. Amino acids: CASSPRDLNTGELFF.

This sequence joins TRBV5-1 and TRBJ2-1, with 7 bases fitting TRBD1. CDR3 length: 17 amino acids. After removal of 0 bases from V and 6 bases from J, the junction contained 12 bases not matched to a gene. Germline CDR1 is SGHRS and CDR2 is YFSETQ. CDR3 sequence (DNA): TGCGCCAGCAGCTTGGGGTATGGGACAGACGCCTCCAATGAGCAGTTCTTC. Its translation is CASSLGYGTDASNEQFF.

This chain joins TRBV9 and TRBJ2-3, with 13 bases identical to TRBD2. V gave up 3 bases and J gave up 5 bases; unmatched junction bases: 12. Germline V gives CDR1 SGDLS, CDR2 YYNGEE. CDR3 length equals 18 residues. In nucleotides, the CDR3 is TGTGCCAGCAGCGCAACCTCGGGACTAGCGGGATCGGGAGATACGCAGTATTTT. Protein: CASSATSGLAGSGDTQYF.

The V and J genes are TRBV4-1 and TRBJ1-5; possibly TRBD1 for D (5 bases). Trimming shortened V by 6 bases and J by 5 bases, and 11 bases separated the two germline ends. From germline, CDR1 is MGHRA and CDR2 YSYEKL. The CDR3 is 13 amino acids. The CDR3 protein is CASSLGVYQPQHF. For the CDR3, the DNA is TGCGCCAGCAGTTTAGGGGTCTATCAGCCCCAGCATTTT.

J is TRBJ2-1 and V is TRBV12-3 or TRBV12-4; D call uncertain. The CDR3 is 12 amino acids. V lost 4 bases and J 10 bases, leaving 11 bases between the germline ends. CDR3 nucleotide sequence: TGTGCCAGCAGTTACCCCCAACTAGAGCAGTTCTTC. Translation gives CASSYPQLEQFF.

J is TRBJ2-1 and V is TRBV5-4; D may be TRBD1 (6 bases). With 2 bases removed from V and 10 bases from J, the gap between germline ends came to 10 bases. This CDR3 has 12 residues. In germline, CDR1 is SGHNT, CDR2 YYREEE (reference sequence). The CDR3 is CASSLPDSEQFF. The CDR3 DNA is TGTGCCAGCAGCTTACCGGACAGCGAGCAGTTCTTC.

The chain combines TRBV5-4 with TRBJ1-1, with 9 bases identical to TRBD1. The V and J ends lost 4 bases and 1 base, in that order; junction bases with no gene match: 8. The CDR3 covers 16 residues. From germline, CDR1 is SGHNT and CDR2 YYREEE (reference sequence). In DNA form, the CDR3 reads TGTGCCAGCAGCCCGGGGGGACAGGGCGAGAACACTGAAGCTTTCTTT. This codes for CASSPGGQGENTEAFF.

The V and J genes are TRBV13 and TRBJ1-1, with D unresolved. The V end was cut by 3 bases, the J end by 5 bases, with 13 bases between. Germline CDR1 and CDR2: PRHDT and FYEKMQ (reference sequence). This CDR3 has 14 amino acids. CDR3 nucleotide sequence: TGTGCCAGCAGCTTTTTAAGGGCTGGAACTGAAGCTTTCTTT. Translated, it gives CASSFLRAGTEAFF.

The V gene is TRBV5-4, the J gene TRBJ2-3, with a possible D match to TRBD2 (6 bases). V lost 2 bases and J 0 bases, leaving 16 bases between the germline ends. This CDR3 is built from 17 residues. Germline CDR1 SGHNT, CDR2 YYREEE (reference sequence). CDR3 protein: CASSFAREYPSTDTQYF. CDR3 DNA: TGTGCCAGCAGCTTTGCCCGGGAGTACCCTAGCACAGATACGCAGTATTTT.

The chain links TRBV4-2 to TRBJ1-4; perhaps TRBD1 as D (5 bases). The germline gives CDR1 LGHNA, CDR2 YNFKEQ. The CDR3 covers 17 residues. Trimming stripped 0 bases from V and 8 bases from J, with 19 bases between. The CDR3 sequence: CASSQDQTGAGGEKLFF. CDR3 nucleotides: TGTGCCAGCAGCCAAGATCAGACCGGGGCCGGCGGCGAAAAACTGTTTTTT.

The chain links TRBV5-1 to TRBJ2-7, with TRBD1 matching over 9 bases. CDR1 is SGHRS, CDR2 YFSETQ, per germline. The CDR3 consists of 14 residues. The ends lost 3 bases at V and 5 bases at J; junction bases unmatched: 6. DNA for the CDR3: TGCGCCAGCAGCTCCGGACAGGGGATTAACGAGCAGTACTTC. Its protein is CASSSGQGINEQYF.

The V and J genes are TRBV9 and TRBJ2-3; TRBD2 is a possible D gene (6 bases). Trimming pared 4 bases from V and 1 base from J, leaving 22 bases between. Germline CDR1 is SGDLS and CDR2 is YYNGEE. The length of the CDR3 is 18 residues. CDR3 in amino acids: CASSPRASGGSRTDTQYF. The CDR3 DNA reads as TGTGCCAGCAGCCCCCGTGCGAGCGGAGGGAGTCGCACAGATACGCAGTATTTT. The whole variable domain, filled in from reference TRBV9 and TRBJ2-3, reads DSGVTQTPKHLITATGQRVTLRCSPRSGDLSVYWYQQSLDQGLQFLIQYYNGEERAKGNILERFSAQQFPDLHSELNLSSLELGDSALYFCASSPRASGGSRTDTQYFGPGTRLTVL.

J is TRBJ2-7 and V is TRBV6-2 or TRBV6-3; 11 nucleotides agree with TRBD2. Germline V gives CDR1 MNHEY, CDR2 SVGEGT. This CDR3 region has 15 residues. The trim removed 5 bases at V and 7 bases at J, leaving 10 bases unmatched. The CDR3 DNA follows: TGTGCCAGCAGTCAAACACTAGCGGGAGTCGGGGAGCAGTACTTC. This codes for CASSQTLAGVGEQYF.

The J gene is TRBJ2-3, the V gene TRBV6-5; 9 bases match TRBD2. From germline, CDR1 is MNHEY and CDR2 SVGAGI. CDR3 size: 13 residues. This chain's CDR3 is CASGGRVPDTQYF. The CDR3 DNA follows: TGTGCATCGGGCGGGAGGGTCCCAGATACGCAGTATTTT.

The gene calls are TRBV29-1 and TRBJ2-2; TRBD1 aligns across 9 bases. Germline V gene sequence: CDR1 SQVTM, CDR2 ANQGSEA. The CDR3 totals 13 residues. The J segment lost 6 bases and the V segment lost 6 bases, leaving 5 bases of the junction unmatched. CDR3 protein: CSVGTGLAGELFF. In DNA form, the CDR3 reads TGCAGCGTGGGGACAGGGCTTGCCGGGGAGCTGTTTTTT.